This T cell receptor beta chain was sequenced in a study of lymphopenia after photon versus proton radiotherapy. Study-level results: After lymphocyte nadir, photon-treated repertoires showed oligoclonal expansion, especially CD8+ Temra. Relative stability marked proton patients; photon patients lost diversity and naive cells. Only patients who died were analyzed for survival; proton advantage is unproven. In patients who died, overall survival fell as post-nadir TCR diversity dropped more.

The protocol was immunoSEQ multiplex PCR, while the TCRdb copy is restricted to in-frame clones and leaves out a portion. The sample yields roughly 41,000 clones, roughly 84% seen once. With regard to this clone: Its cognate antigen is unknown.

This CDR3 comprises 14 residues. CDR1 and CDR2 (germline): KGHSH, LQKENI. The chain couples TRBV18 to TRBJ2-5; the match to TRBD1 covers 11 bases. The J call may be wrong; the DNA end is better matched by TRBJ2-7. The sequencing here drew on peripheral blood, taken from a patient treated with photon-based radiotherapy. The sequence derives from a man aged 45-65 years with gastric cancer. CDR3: CASSPGTGGYEQYF. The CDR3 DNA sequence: TGTGCCAGCTCACCAGGGACAGGGGGCTACGAGCAGTACTTC.